The 22 T cell receptor beta chains below come from one sample, sequenced in a study of shared clonotypes between healthy human individuals. Data came from immunoSEQ multiplex PCR; TCRdb stores just in-frame clones and leaves some out. The sample contains over a million clones, approximately 98% of which appear only once. The sequenced sample was naive CD4+ T cells sorted from blood. Subset denoted: CD45RA+ positively selected. The receptors stem from a young man in good health.

The chain has TRBV18 and TRBJ1-1; D might be TRBD1 (5 bases). V dropped 0 bases and J dropped 1 base, with 15 bases sitting between them. The CDR3 spans 17 residues. Germline CDR1 reads KGHSH; CDR2 reads LQKENI. The CDR3 nucleotides are TGTGCCAGCTCACCACCCTCCGTATGGGGGAGGAACACTGAAGCTTTCTTT. It is translated as CASSPPSVWGRNTEAFF.

The chain uses TRBV7-8 and TRBJ2-7, with 7 bases matching TRBD1. The V gene end was trimmed by 2 bases and the J gene end by 0 bases; junction bases not matched to a gene: 10. Germline-derived CDR1 and CDR2 are SGHVS and FQNEAQ. CDR3 length: 17 residues. The CDR3 sequence is CASSLRSGGASSYEQYF. The DNA for the CDR3 is TGTGCCAGCAGCTTAAGGTCAGGGGGAGCCAGCTCCTACGAGCAGTACTTC.

CDR3 coding DNA: TGCGCCAGCAGTGAAAGCATCCCGATTAGAAACTACGAGCAGTACTTC. This gives the protein CASSESIPIRNYEQYF. The V gene is TRBV10-2, the J gene TRBJ2-7; D not certain. Deletions cut 3 bases from V and 3 bases from J, with 18 bases between. The CDR3 covers 16 residues. Germline V lookup: CDR1 WSHSY, CDR2 SAAADI.

The chain joins TRBV7-8 to TRBJ2-7; 7 positions match TRBD2. The ends lost 3 bases at V and 3 bases at J; junction bases unmatched: 5. Germline CDR1 reads SGHVS; CDR2 reads FQNEAQ. The CDR3 has 14 residues. This chain's CDR3 is CASSFTSDNYEQYF. The CDR3 nucleotides read TGTGCCAGCAGCTTTACTAGCGACAACTACGAGCAGTACTTC.

The gene calls are TRBV18 and TRBJ2-7; TRBD1 matches 7 bases. The CDR3 totals 14 residues. V shed 7 bases and J 0 bases; nucleotides not matched to a gene: 6. Per germline, CDR1 KGHSH and CDR2 LQKENI. CDR3 bases: TGTGCCAGCTTACCGGACAGGTACTCCTACGAGCAGTACTTC. This codes for CASLPDRYSYEQYF.

The chain recombines TRBV28 with TRBJ2-7, with 12 positions matching TRBD2. The V and J ends lost 7 bases and 7 bases, in that order; junction bases with no gene match: 8. The CDR3 is made up of 14 amino acids. Germline V lookup: CDR1 MDHEN, CDR2 SYDVKM. CDR3 DNA: TGTGCCAGCACCTCTAGCGGGAGGGCGGAGGAGCAGTACTTC. It is translated as CASTSSGRAEEQYF.

This clone appeared once. The gene calls are TRBV19 and TRBJ2-7; D is possibly TRBD1 (6 bases). Trimming cost V 10 bases and J 2 bases, with 21 bases left between them. Germline CDR1 reads LNHDA; CDR2 reads SQIVND (reference sequence). The CDR3 spans 15 residues. CDR3 nucleotides: TGTGCCACTGCAAAAGGACAGTCCGGGCCCTACGAGCAGTACTTC. Encoded protein: CATAKGQSGPYEQYF.

The chain uses TRBV6-5 and TRBJ1-5; D possibly corresponds to TRBD1 (5 bases). Germline CDR1 reads MNHEY; CDR2 reads SVGAGI. Deletions cut 7 bases from V and 2 bases from J, with 15 bases between. CDR3 length equals 15 residues. The chain's CDR3 is CASMGGKGGNQPQHF. The CDR3 DNA reads as TGTGCCAGCATGGGGGGGAAGGGAGGCAATCAGCCCCAGCATTTT.

The chain employs TRBV5-4 and TRBJ2-5; TRBD1 matches 8 bases. The trim removed 0 bases at V and 2 bases at J, leaving 3 bases unmatched. This CDR3 has 15 residues. Looked up from germline, CDR1 is SGHNT and CDR2 is YYREEE (reference sequence). CDR3 sequence: CASSLGTGRQETQYF. Written as DNA, the CDR3 is TGTGCCAGCAGCTTGGGGACAGGGAGGCAAGAGACCCAGTACTTC.

This chain connects TRBV18 to TRBJ2-1, with 7 bases lining up with TRBD2. The CDR3 is 15 amino acids. V dropped 4 bases and J dropped 9; count of bases not matched to a gene: 12. Germline V gene lookup returns CDR1 KGHSH and CDR2 LQKENI. CDR3 residues: CASSLQPSGRGEQFF. In nucleotides, the CDR3 is TGTGCCAGCTCACTCCAACCTAGCGGCCGGGGTGAGCAGTTCTTC. Combining the CDR3 with reference TRBV18 and TRBJ2-1 gives the whole variable domain NAGVMQNPRHLVRRRGQEARLRCSPMKGHSHVYWYRQLPEEGLKFMVYLQKENIIDESGMPKERFSAEFPKEGPSILRIQQVVRGDSAAYFCASSLQPSGRGEQFFGPGTRLTVL.

The J gene is TRBJ2-1, the V gene TRBV5-1, with 10 nucleotides matching TRBD2. The CDR3 loop spans 17 amino acids. J lost 4 bases, V lost 4 bases, and 11 bases had no gene match. CDR1 is SGHRS and CDR2 is YFSETQ in the germline V gene. The CDR3 protein is CASSHPSGTSVYNEQFF. The DNA of the CDR3 is TGCGCCAGCAGCCACCCATCCGGGACTAGCGTGTACAATGAGCAGTTCTTC.

The V and J genes are TRBV28 and TRBJ2-7; 10 bases map to TRBD2. CDR1 and CDR2 from the germline V gene are MDHEN and SYDVKM. The CDR3 length is 13 residues. Trimming removed 6 bases from V and 1 base from J; junction bases left unmatched: 0. The CDR3 sequence is CASRLAGSYEQYF. CDR3 DNA: TGTGCCAGCAGACTAGCGGGATCCTACGAGCAGTACTTC.

This chain joins TRBV7-8 and TRBJ1-2; 7 nucleotides line up with TRBD1. The J segment lost 4 bases and the V segment lost 4 bases, leaving 9 bases of the junction unmatched. Germline loops: CDR1 SGHVS, CDR2 FQNEAQ. The CDR3 loop spans 15 amino acids. The CDR3, as DNA: TGTGCCAGCAGCTCGAGGGGGCAGGGAAGCTATGGCTACACCTTC. Protein sequence: CASSSRGQGSYGYTF.

This rearrangement joins TRBV9 to TRBJ1-4, with unresolved D. Germline V gene data show CDR1 as SGDLS and CDR2 as YYNGEE. The CDR3 runs 13 residues. V lost 4 bases, J lost 3 bases, and 7 bases lay in between. The CDR3 region is CASSPDPNEKLFF. The CDR3 DNA follows: TGTGCCAGCAGCCCAGACCCTAATGAAAAACTGTTTTTT.

The rearrangement joins TRBV29-1 to TRBJ2-7, with TRBD1 as a possible D gene (6 bases). CDR1 and CDR2 (germline): SQVTM, ANQGSEA. The CDR3 runs to 13 residues. V gave up 7 bases and J gave up 6 bases, with 19 bases separating them. CDR3: CSADLGQSGEQYF. DNA for the CDR3: TGCAGCGCAGATTTGGGACAATCTGGCGAGCAGTACTTC.

This chain joins TRBV6-6 and TRBJ1-2; D is possibly TRBD1 (5 bases). Trimming removed 8 bases from V and 6 bases from J, with 19 bases in between. This CDR3 is 14 amino acids long. Per germline, CDR1 MNHNY and CDR2 SVGAGI (reference sequence). Here the CDR3 DNA reads TGTGCCAGCCTAAAACCGGGGCAGCCCCATGGCTACACCTTC. Its protein product is CASLKPGQPHGYTF.

The chain uses TRBV7-9 and TRBJ2-7; D gene uncertain. Trimming left V 3 bases short and J 6 bases short, with 12 bases between. The CDR3 totals 13 residues. Germline CDR1 is SEHNR and CDR2 is FQNEAQ (reference sequence). CDR3 protein: CASSLEQISEQYF. The CDR3 coding sequence is TGTGCCAGCAGCTTGGAACAGATTAGCGAGCAGTACTTC.

This chain uses TRBV10-3 with TRBJ2-5; D unclear. V was clipped by 6 bases and J by 0 bases, with 2 bases between them. CDR1 ENHRY and CDR2 SYGVKD come from the germline V gene. CDR3 length: 11 residues. In DNA, the CDR3 is TGTGCCATCAGCTACCAAGAGACCCAGTACTTC. Its protein is CAISYQETQYF.

The genes are TRBV5-1 and TRBJ1-2; possible D gene TRBD1, 5 bases. The germline V gene encodes CDR1 SGHRS and CDR2 YFSETQ. The V end lost 2 bases, the J end lost 3 bases, and 11 bases lay between the germline ends. This CDR3 is built from 14 residues. CDR3: CASSFRGGDYGYTF. The CDR3 region has the DNA TGCGCCAGCAGCTTTCGTGGGGGTGACTATGGCTACACCTTC.

V gene TRBV7-3 combines with J gene TRBJ2-3, with 8 bases fitting TRBD2. CDR3 length: 15 amino acids. In germline, CDR1 is SGHTA, CDR2 FQGTGA. J gave up 0 bases and V 2 bases, and 1 base lay outside the gene matches. The CDR3 coding sequence is TGTGCCAGCAGCTTAGCGGGGGGAAGCACAGATACGCAGTATTTT. The encoded protein is CASSLAGGSTDTQYF.

About this clone itself: In the same sample, other DNA sequences code for this CDR3. V is TRBV6-6 and J is TRBJ2-1, with D perhaps TRBD2 (6 bases). The CDR3 consists of 11 residues. Per germline, CDR1 MNHNY and CDR2 SVGAGI (reference sequence). Trimming removed 2 bases from V and 10 bases from J, with 6 bases in between. The CDR3 DNA reads TGTGCCAGCAGTTACGGAGGGGAGCAGTTCTTC. Translating it yields CASSYGGEQFF.

With regard to this clone: The junction departs from germline at one end; a sequencing error may be responsible. This chain uses TRBV2 with TRBJ1-2, with 7 bases identical to TRBD1. The CDR3 spans 15 residues. Germline assignment: CDR1 SNHLY and CDR2 FYNNEI. DNA for the CDR3: TGTGCCAGCAGAAAAGGCCCCACAGGGGACTACGGCTACACCTTC. Translating it yields CASRKGPTGDYGYTF.